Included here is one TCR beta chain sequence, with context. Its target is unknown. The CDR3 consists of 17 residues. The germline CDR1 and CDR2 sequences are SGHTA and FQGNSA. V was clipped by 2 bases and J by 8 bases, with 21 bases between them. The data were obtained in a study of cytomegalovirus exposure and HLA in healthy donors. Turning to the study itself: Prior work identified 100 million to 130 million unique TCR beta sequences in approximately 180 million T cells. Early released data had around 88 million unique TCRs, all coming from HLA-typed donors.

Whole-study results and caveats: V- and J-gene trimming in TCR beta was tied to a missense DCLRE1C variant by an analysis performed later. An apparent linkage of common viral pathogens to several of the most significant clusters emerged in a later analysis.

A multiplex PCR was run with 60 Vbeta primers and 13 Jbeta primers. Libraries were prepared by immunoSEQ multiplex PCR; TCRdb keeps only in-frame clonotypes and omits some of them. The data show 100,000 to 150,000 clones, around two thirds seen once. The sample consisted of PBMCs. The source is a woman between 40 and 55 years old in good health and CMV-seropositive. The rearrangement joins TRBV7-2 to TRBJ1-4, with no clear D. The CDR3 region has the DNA TGTGCCAGCAGCTTATCCGGGTCAAGCTCGCCCGGCGAAAAACTGTTTTTT. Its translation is CASSLSGSSSPGEKLFF. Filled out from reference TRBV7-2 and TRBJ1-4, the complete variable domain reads GAGVSQSPSNKVTEKGKDVELRCDPISGHTALYWYRQSLGQGLEFLIYFQGNSAPDKSGLPSDRFSAERTGGSVSTLTIQRTQQEDSAVYLCASSLSGSSSPGEKLFFGSGTQLSVL.